This TCR beta chain was found in a study of CD8 T cells in Susac syndrome. Study information: Patients with Susac syndrome were therapy-naive, treated with corticosteroids, or treated with intravenous immunoglobulin alone when blood was collected.

Findings and caveats of the study: There was no clonal expansion in the CD4+ T cell repertoires of Susac syndrome. As acknowledged by the study, its TCR sequencing and HLA analysis included a relatively small number of individuals.

When the RNA was reverse transcribed, random hexamers were used with an input of 0.5 to 1 ug. An immunoSEQ multiplex PCR amplified TCR beta CDR3 over 54 Vbeta and 13 Jbeta. TCRdb analysed the immunoSEQ multiplex PCR reads with MiXCR anew, one entry per CDR3 protein. The sample carries 130,000 to 150,000 distinct CDR3 sequences, approximately 96% recorded once. This clonotype has more than one count but fewer than ten. Its antigen is unknown. This CDR3 has 12 amino acids. Germline CDR1 reads SGHTA; CDR2 reads FQGTGA. The V gene lost 3 bases and the J gene lost 9 bases, with 9 bases spanning the gap. This chain uses TRBV7-3 with TRBJ2-1; weak D call: TRBD2 (6 bases). Sequencing used CD4+ T cells from PBMCs. This receptor was identified in a human donor with Susac syndrome. The chain's CDR3 is CASSLGGGEQFF. The CDR3 DNA reads as TGTGCCAGCAGCTTGGGGGGTGGTGAGCAGTTCTTC.